The clone carrying this T cell receptor (beta chain) was observed once. The data derive from a study of somatic mutations in cytotoxic T cells in rheumatoid arthritis. Original analysis: Matches were rare between published virus-specific TCRB sequences and patient CD8+ clones exceeding 1%. TCRdb keeps only in-frame clones here, not all; method: immunoSEQ multiplex PCR. From that table come the V and J calls and clone size; the DNA was used to work out D and trimming. Of 15,000 to 20,000 clones listed, about four fifths were seen once; the top ten hold roughly a fifth. Trimming left V 1 base short and J 0 bases short, with 10 bases between. Germline-derived CDR1 and CDR2 are SGHTA and FQGNSA. CDR3 length: 15 residues.

The receptor comes from an adult with rheumatoid arthritis. Sequenced material: CD8+ T cells sorted from blood. The genes are TRBV7-2 and TRBJ2-7; possibly TRBD2 for D (5 bases). This CDR3 is CASSLDRGYSYEQYF. CDR3 sequence (DNA): TGTGCCAGCAGCTTAGACCGGGGTTACTCCTACGAGCAGTACTTC.